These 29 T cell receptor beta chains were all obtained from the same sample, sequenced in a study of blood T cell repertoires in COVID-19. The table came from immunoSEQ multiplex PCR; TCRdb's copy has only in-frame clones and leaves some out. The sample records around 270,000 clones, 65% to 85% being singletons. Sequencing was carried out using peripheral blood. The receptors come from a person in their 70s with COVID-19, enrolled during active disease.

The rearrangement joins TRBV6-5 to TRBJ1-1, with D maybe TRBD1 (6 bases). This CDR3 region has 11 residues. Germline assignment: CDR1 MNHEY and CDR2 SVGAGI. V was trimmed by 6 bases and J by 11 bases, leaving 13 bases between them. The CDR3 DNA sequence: TGTGCCAGCAGACTCGGACAGTCGGCTTTCTTT. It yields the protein CASRLGQSAFF.

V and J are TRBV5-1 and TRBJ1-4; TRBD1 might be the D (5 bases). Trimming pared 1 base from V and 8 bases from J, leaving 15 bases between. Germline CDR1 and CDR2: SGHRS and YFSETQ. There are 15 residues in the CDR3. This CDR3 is CASSLSSGPGEKLFF. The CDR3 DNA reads TGCGCCAGCAGCTTGTCGTCAGGGCCTGGGGAAAAACTGTTTTTT.

The CDR3 loop is CASRLMGENRLADNTGELFF. As DNA, the CDR3 is TGTGCAAGTCGCTTAATGGGCGAGAACCGACTAGCAGATAACACCGGGGAGCTGTTTTTT. The J gene is TRBJ2-2, the V gene TRBV12-2; the D call in the table, TRBD2, was not verified against the DNA. TRBV12-2 is a pseudogene segment. This CDR3 has 20 amino acids.

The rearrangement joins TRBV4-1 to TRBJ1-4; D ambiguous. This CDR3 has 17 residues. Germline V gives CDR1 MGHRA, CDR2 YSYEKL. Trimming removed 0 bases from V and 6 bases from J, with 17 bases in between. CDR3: CASSQDRSGTEDEKLFF. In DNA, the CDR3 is TGCGCCAGCAGCCAAGACCGGTCGGGAACAGAGGATGAAAAACTGTTTTTT.

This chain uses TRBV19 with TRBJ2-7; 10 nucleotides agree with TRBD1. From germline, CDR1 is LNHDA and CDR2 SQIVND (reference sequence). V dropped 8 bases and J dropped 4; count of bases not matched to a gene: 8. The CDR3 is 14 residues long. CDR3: CASAGTGVVYEQYF. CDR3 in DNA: TGTGCCAGTGCCGGGACAGGGGTTGTATACGAGCAGTACTTC.

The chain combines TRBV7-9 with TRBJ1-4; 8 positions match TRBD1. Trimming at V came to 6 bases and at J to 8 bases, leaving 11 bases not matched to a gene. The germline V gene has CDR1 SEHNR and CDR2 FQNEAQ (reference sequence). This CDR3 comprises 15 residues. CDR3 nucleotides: TGTGCCAGCAGGCCTAACCAGGGGGCCGTCGAAAAACTGTTTTTT. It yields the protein CASRPNQGAVEKLFF.

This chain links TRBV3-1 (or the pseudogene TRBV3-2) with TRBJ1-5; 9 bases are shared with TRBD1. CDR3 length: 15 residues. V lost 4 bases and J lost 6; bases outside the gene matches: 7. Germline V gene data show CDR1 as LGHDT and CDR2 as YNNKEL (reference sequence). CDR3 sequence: CASSPRTGVSQPQHF. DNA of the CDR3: TGTGCCAGCAGCCCCAGGACAGGGGTTAGTCAGCCCCAGCATTTT.

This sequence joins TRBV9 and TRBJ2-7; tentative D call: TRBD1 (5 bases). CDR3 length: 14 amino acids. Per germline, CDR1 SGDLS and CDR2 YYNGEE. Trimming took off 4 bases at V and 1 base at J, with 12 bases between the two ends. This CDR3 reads CASSSTPGSYEQYF. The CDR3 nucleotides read TGTGCCAGCAGCTCGACCCCAGGGTCCTACGAGCAGTACTTC.

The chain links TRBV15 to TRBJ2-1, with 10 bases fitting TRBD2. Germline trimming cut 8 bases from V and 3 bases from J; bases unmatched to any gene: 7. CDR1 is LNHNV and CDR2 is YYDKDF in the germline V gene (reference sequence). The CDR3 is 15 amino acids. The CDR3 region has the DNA TGTGCCACCTCGGAGTGGACTAGCGGCTACAATGAGCAGTTCTTC. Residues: CATSEWTSGYNEQFF.

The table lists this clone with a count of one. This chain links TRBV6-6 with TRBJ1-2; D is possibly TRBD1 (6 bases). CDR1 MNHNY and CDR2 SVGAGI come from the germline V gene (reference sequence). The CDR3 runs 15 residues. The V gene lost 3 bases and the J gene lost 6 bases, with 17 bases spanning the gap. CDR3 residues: CASSYVDRQTHGYTF. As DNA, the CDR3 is TGTGCCAGCAGTTATGTCGACAGGCAAACCCATGGCTACACCTTC.

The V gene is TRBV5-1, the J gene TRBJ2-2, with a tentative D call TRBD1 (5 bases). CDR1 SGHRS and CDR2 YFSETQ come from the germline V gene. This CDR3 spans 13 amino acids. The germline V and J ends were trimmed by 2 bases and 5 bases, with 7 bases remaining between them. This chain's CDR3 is CASSLQATGELFF. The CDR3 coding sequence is TGCGCCAGCAGCTTACAGGCAACCGGGGAGCTGTTTTTT.

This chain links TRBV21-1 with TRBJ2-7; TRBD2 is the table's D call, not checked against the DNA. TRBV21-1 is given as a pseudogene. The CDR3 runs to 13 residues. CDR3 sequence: CASNRVPYYEQYF. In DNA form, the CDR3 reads TGTGCCAGCAACCGGGTGCCGTACTACGAGCAGTACTTC.

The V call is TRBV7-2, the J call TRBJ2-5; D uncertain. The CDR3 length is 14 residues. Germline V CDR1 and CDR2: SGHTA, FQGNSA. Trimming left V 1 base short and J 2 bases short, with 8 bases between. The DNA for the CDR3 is TGTGCCAGCAGCTTAGACCCCGGGCAAGAGACCCAGTACTTC. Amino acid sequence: CASSLDPGQETQYF.

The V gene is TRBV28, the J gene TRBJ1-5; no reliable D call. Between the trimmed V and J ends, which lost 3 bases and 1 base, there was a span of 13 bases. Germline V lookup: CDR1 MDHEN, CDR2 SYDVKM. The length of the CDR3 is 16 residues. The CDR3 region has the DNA TGTGCCAGCAGTTTCAATATCGAGGAAAGCAATCAGCCCCAGCATTTT. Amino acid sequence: CASSFNIEESNQPQHF.

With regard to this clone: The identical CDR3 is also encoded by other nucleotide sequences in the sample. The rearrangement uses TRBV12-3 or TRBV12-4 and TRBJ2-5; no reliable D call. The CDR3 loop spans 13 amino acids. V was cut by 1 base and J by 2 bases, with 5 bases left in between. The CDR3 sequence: CASSLGQQETQYF. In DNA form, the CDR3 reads TGTGCCAGCAGTTTAGGCCAGCAAGAGACCCAGTACTTC.

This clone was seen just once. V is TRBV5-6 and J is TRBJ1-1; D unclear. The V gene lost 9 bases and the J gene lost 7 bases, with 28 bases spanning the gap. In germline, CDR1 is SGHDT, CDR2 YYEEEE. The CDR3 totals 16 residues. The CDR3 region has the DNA TGTGCCACTACCGAGAAGGGTAGTTCGAGGGCCGTTGAAGCTTTCTTT. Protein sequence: CATTEKGSSRAVEAFF.

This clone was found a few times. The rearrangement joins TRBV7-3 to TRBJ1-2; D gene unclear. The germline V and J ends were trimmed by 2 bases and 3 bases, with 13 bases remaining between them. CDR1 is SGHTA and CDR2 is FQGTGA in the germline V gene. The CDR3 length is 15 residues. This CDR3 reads CASSLGPEPHYGYTF. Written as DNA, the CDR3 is TGTGCCAGCAGCTTAGGGCCGGAACCGCACTATGGCTACACCTTC.

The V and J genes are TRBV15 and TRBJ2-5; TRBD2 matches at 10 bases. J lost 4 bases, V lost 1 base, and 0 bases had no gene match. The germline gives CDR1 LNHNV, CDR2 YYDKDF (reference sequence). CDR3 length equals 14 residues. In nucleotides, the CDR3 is TGTGCCACCAGCAGAGGACTAGCGGGAGAGACCCAGTACTTC. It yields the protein CATSRGLAGETQYF.

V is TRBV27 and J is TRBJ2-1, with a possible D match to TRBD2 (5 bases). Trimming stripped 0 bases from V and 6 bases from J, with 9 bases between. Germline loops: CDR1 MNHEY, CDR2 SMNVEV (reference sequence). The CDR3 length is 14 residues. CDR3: CASSLSRELNEQFF. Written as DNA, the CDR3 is TGTGCCAGCAGTTTATCCCGGGAACTCAATGAGCAGTTCTTC.

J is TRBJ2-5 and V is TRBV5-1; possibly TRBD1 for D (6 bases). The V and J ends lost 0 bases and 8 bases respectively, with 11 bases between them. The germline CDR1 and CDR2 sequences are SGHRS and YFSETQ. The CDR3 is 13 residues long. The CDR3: CASSLEQGTTQYF. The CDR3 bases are TGCGCCAGCAGCTTGGAACAGGGTACAACCCAGTACTTC.

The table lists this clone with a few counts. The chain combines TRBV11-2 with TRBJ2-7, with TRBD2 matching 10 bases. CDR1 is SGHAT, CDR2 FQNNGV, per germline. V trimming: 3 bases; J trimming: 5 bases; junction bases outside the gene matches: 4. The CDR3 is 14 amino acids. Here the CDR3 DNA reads TGTGCCAGCAGCTTTAGCGGGAGGCTGCACGAGCAGTACTTC. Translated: CASSFSGRLHEQYF. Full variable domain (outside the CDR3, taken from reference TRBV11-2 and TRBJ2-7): EAGVAQSPRYKIIEKRQSVAFWCNPISGHATLYWYQQILGQGPKLLIQFQNNGVVDDSQLPKDRFSAERLKGVDSTLKIQPAKLEDSAVYLCASSFSGRLHEQYFGPGTRLTVT.

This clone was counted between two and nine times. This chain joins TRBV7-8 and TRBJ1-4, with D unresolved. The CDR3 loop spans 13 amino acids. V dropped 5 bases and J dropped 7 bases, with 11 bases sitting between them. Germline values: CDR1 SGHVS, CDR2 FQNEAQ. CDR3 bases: TGTGCCAGCAGCCGGAGGCCCCGTGAAAAACTGTTTTTT. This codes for CASSRRPREKLFF.

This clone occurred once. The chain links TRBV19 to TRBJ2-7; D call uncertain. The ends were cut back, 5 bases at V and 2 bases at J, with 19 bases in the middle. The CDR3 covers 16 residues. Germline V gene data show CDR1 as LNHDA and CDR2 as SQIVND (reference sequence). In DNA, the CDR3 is TGTGCCAGTAGTTCCCCCCCAGCAGGCGCCCCCTACGAGCAGTACTTC. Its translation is CASSSPPAGAPYEQYF.

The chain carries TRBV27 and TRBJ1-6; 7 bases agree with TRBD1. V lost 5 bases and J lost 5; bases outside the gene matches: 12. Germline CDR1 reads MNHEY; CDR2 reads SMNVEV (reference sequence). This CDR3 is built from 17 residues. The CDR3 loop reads CASSTNHRGLDNSPLHF. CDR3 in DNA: TGTGCCAGCAGTACCAATCACAGGGGCCTTGATAATTCACCCCTCCACTTT.

The CDR3 is CASAAGGTDTQYF. The CDR3 DNA sequence: TGTGCCAGCGCAGCGGGAGGAACAGATACGCAGTATTTT. The chain is built from TRBV9 and TRBJ2-3, with 9 bases lining up with TRBD2. The CDR3 is 13 amino acids. V trimming: 7 bases; J trimming: 3 bases; junction bases outside the gene matches: 3. Germline V gene data show CDR1 as SGDLS and CDR2 as YYNGEE.

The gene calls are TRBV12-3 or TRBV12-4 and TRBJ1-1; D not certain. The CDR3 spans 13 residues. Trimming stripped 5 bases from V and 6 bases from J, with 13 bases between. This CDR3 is CASSAGGISEAFF. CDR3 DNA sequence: TGTGCCAGCAGTGCGGGTGGAATATCTGAAGCTTTCTTT.

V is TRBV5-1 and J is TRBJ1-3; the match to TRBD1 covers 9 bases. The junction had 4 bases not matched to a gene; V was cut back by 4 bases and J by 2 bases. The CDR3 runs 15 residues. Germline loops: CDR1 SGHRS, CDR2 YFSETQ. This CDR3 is CASSNTGGAGNTIYF. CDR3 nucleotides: TGCGCCAGCAGCAACACAGGGGGCGCTGGAAACACCATATATTTT.

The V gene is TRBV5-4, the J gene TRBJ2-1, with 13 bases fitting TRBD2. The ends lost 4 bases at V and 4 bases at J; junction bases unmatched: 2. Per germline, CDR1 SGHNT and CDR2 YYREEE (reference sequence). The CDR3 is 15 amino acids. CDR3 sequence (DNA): TGTGCCAGCAGCACGACTAGCGGGGGGTACAATGAGCAGTTCTTC. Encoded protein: CASSTTSGGYNEQFF.

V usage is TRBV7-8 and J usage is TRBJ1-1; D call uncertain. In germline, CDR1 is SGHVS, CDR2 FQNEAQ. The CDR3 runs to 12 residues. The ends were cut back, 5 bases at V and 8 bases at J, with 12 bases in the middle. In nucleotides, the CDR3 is TGTGCCAGCAGCCCCCTACAGAAGGAAGCTTTCTTT. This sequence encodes CASSPLQKEAFF.